The clone carrying this T cell receptor (beta chain) came up many times. Its antigen is currently unknown. This CDR3 spans 16 amino acids. Germline CDR1 and CDR2: SGHTA and FQGTGA. Losses at the gene ends were 4 bases for V and 3 bases for J; bases not matched to a gene: 9. This sample was included in a study of T cell repertoires in cytomegalovirus infection. About the research overall: Signatures in public TCR beta sequences pointed to both CMV infection and matching HLA type.

Broader study findings: Pooled public TCR beta family frequency picked out CMV carriers with the relevant HLA. In two of eight donors, the top clonotype was HLA-C-restricted CMV-specific.

TCRdb ran MiXCR on the reads and lists one entry per CDR3 protein. Among some 220,000 distinct CDR3 sequences listed, about 5.9% were seen once. Sequences were obtained from PBMCs. The V call is TRBV7-3, the J call TRBJ2-5; 9 nucleotides match TRBD2. This sequence was found in a human donor in good health (CMV status not recorded). Some clones in this sample may be carry-over from other donors' samples. CDR3 sequence: CASSSAGQRGEETQYF. CDR3 DNA: TGTGCCAGCAGCTCCGCAGGGCAGCGGGGGGAAGAGACCCAGTACTTC.